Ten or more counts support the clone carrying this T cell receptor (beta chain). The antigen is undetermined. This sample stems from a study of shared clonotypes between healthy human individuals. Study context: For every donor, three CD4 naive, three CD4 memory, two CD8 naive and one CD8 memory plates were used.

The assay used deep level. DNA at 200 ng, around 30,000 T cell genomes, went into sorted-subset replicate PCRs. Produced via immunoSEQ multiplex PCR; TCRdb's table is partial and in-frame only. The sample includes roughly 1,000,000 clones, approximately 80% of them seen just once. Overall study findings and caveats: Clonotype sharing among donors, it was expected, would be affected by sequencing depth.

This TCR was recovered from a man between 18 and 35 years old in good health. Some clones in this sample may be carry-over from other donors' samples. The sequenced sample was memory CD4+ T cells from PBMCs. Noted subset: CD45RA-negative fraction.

CDR3 sequence: CASSQSFLEVPYEQYF. CDR3 DNA: TGCGCCAGCAGCCAATCTTTTCTTGAGGTTCCCTACGAGCAGTACTTC. The V call is TRBV4-3, the J call TRBJ2-7; D remains ambiguous. The V gene lost 2 bases and the J gene lost 2 bases, with 16 bases spanning the gap. Germline V gives CDR1 LGHNA, CDR2 YSLEER. The CDR3 is made up of 16 amino acids.